The 3 T cell receptor beta chains below were found in one sample sequenced in a study of response to subunit inactivated influenza vaccine (dated by TCRdb to the late 2010s). The library was built by means of RT-PCR. Reads for this sample came from an Illumina HiSeq 2500. The raw public data were reprocessed by TCRdb itself: fastp quality trimming at Q25, MiXCR clonotype calling, in-frame beta chains only. For every CDR3 protein sequence, its rows merge into one entry that carries the most common genes and DNA. The sample records about 520,000 distinct CDR3 sequences, 6.5% to 8% of which are singletons. Together, the top ten hold less than 15% of the sample. Sequencing was performed on PBMCs from blood, taken roughly 24 months after vaccination. These receptors were collected from a man aged 50 to 69 who received an inactivated influenza vaccine. Donor details come from another sample of the same person, matched by shared clones.

This clonotype was detected a few times. The chain employs TRBV12-3 or TRBV12-4 and TRBJ2-1; the D gene is possibly TRBD1 (5 bases). This CDR3 comprises 12 residues. Trimming took off 7 bases at V and 12 bases at J, with 16 bases between the two ends. CDR3: CASNERTSAQFF. In DNA form, the CDR3 reads TGTGCCAGCAACGAAAGGACAAGCGCGCAGTTCTTC.

V is TRBV6-1 and J is TRBJ2-3; D is perhaps TRBD1 (5 bases). Trimming stripped 4 bases from V and 0 bases from J, with 14 bases between. CDR1 is MNHNS, CDR2 SASEGT, per germline. The CDR3 extends over 16 amino acids. The chain's CDR3 is CASSVTTAPSTDTQYF. The CDR3 DNA is TGTGCCAGCAGTGTAACGACAGCGCCTAGCACAGATACGCAGTATTTT.

The chain combines TRBV28 with TRBJ2-7; D is ambiguous. Germline V lookup: CDR1 MDHEN, CDR2 SYDVKM. Trimming removed 2 bases at V and 5 bases at J, with 7 bases between. This CDR3 spans 12 amino acids. CDR3 amino acids: CASSLGWDEQYF. The CDR3 nucleotides read TGTGCCAGCAGTTTAGGTTGGGACGAGCAGTACTTC. Complete variable domain (other parts from reference TRBV28 and TRBJ2-7): DVKVTQSSRYLVKRTGEKVFLECVQDMDHENMFWYRQDPGLGLRLIYFSYDVKMKEKGDIPEGYSVSREKKERFSLILESASTNQTSMYLCASSLGWDEQYFGPGTRLTVT.